This is a list of T cell receptor beta chains from one sample in a study of immune evolution from preneoplasia to lung adenocarcinoma. The assay was immunoSEQ multiplex PCR, and TCRdb's table has in-frame clones only and misses some. The sample carries approximately 14,000 clones, roughly 77% recorded once. Sequencing input: FFPE minimally invasive lung adenocarcinoma tissue. The receptors were gathered from a person aged 55-80 years with lung adenocarcinoma. The CDR3 runs from the conserved cysteine through the conserved F or W. The D gene is left open where the match is weak. The size field is filled for only some rows; it gives once, few, many or a size class.

J gene: TRBJ2-1
D gene: NA
V gene: TRBV11-2
clone size: NA
CDR3 protein: CASSPGLNNEQFF
CDR3 DNA: TGTGCCAGCAGCCCAGGACTAAACAATGAGCAGTTCTTC

J gene: TRBJ2-4
D gene: NA
V gene: TRBV19
clone size: NA
CDR3 protein: CASSNNLERGAKNIQYF
CDR3 DNA: TGTGCCAGTAGTAACAATTTAGAGCGAGGGGCCAAAAACATTCAGTACTTC

J gene: TRBJ2-5
D gene: NA
V gene: TRBV29-1
clone size: NA
CDR3 protein: CSVLVNEGLETQYF
CDR3 DNA: TGCAGCGTTTTGGTCAATGAGGGTTTGGAGACCCAGTACTTC

J gene: TRBJ1-5
D gene: NA
V gene: TRBV5-6
clone size: medium-sized
CDR3 protein: CASSLAARAVNQPQHF
CDR3 DNA: TGTGCCAGCAGCTTGGCGGCCAGGGCGGTCAATCAGCCCCAGCATTTT

J gene: TRBJ1-1
D gene: NA
V gene: TRBV5-6
clone size: NA
CDR3 protein: CASSGRGARGHTEAFF
CDR3 DNA: TGTGCCAGCAGCGGAAGAGGGGCGCGGGGTCACACTGAAGCTTTCTTT

J gene: TRBJ2-1
D gene: NA
V gene: TRBV5-1
clone size: NA
CDR3 protein: CASRQGLLGYNEQFF
CDR3 DNA: TGCGCCAGCAGACAGGGACTTTTAGGGTACAATGAGCAGTTCTTC

J gene: TRBJ1-2
D gene: NA
V gene: TRBV4-3
clone size: NA
CDR3 protein: CASSQDRVKNGYTF
CDR3 DNA: TGCGCCAGCAGCCAAGACAGGGTGAAAAATGGCTACACCTTC

J gene: TRBJ2-7
D gene: TRBD1
V gene: TRBV4-3
clone size: NA
CDR3 protein: CASSQDPWGQGYEQYF
CDR3 DNA: TGCGCCAGCAGCCAAGATCCATGGGGACAGGGGTACGAGCAGTACTTC

J gene: TRBJ1-2
D gene: NA
V gene: TRBV4-1
clone size: NA
CDR3 protein: CASSQEGGSSSGYTF
CDR3 DNA: TGCGCCAGCAGCCAAGAAGGGGGATCGTCTAGCGGCTACACCTTC

J gene: TRBJ1-5
D gene: TRBD1
V gene: TRBV27
clone size: NA
CDR3 protein: CASSIQGRQPQHF
CDR3 DNA: TGTGCCAGCAGTATACAGGGGAGACAGCCCCAGCATTTT

J gene: TRBJ1-2
D gene: NA
V gene: TRBV5-5
clone size: few
CDR3 protein: CASRGTPPPHGYTF
CDR3 DNA: TGTGCCAGCAGGGGGACACCGCCTCCCCATGGCTACACCTTC

J gene: TRBJ1-1
D gene: NA
V gene: TRBV6-6
clone size: NA
CDR3 protein: CASSFGVGNTEAFF
CDR3 DNA: TGTGCCAGCAGTTTCGGGGTCGGGAACACTGAAGCTTTCTTT

J gene: TRBJ1-4
D gene: TRBD1
V gene: TRBV7-8
clone size: NA
CDR3 protein: CASSLMTTGRGEKLFF
CDR3 DNA: TGTGCCAGCAGCTTAATGACGACAGGGCGAGGGGAAAAACTGTTTTTT

J gene: TRBJ1-2
D gene: NA
V gene: TRBV6-6
clone size: NA
CDR3 protein: CASSYDPGPVGYTF
CDR3 DNA: TGTGCCAGCAGTTACGATCCGGGGCCAGTGGGCTACACCTTC

J gene: TRBJ2-2
D gene: NA
V gene: TRBV6-4
clone size: NA
CDR3 protein: CASSIRGSGELFF
CDR3 DNA: TGTGCCAGCAGTATCAGGGGCTCCGGGGAGCTGTTTTTT

J gene: TRBJ1-1
D gene: NA
V gene: TRBV5-1
clone size: NA
CDR3 protein: CASSLDRVRTEAFF
CDR3 DNA: TGCGCCAGCAGCTTGGATAGGGTTCGCACTGAAGCTTTCTTT

J gene: TRBJ2-7
D gene: NA
V gene: TRBV29-1
clone size: NA
CDR3 protein: CSVEVWAGEEQYF
CDR3 DNA: TGCAGCGTTGAAGTCTGGGCTGGAGAGGAGCAGTACTTC

J gene: TRBJ1-5
D gene: NA
V gene: TRBV28
clone size: NA
CDR3 protein: CASSLARGHNSNQPQHF
CDR3 DNA: TGTGCCAGCAGTTTGGCCCGGGGACATAATAGCAATCAGCCCCAGCATTTT

J gene: TRBJ1-5
D gene: NA
V gene: TRBV5-8
clone size: NA
CDR3 protein: CASRELSNQPQHF
CDR3 DNA: TGTGCCAGCAGGGAACTTAGCAATCAGCCCCAGCATTTT

J gene: TRBJ2-3
D gene: TRBD2
V gene: TRBV9
clone size: few
CDR3 protein: CASSVGGSFLADTQYF
CDR3 DNA: TGTGCCAGCAGCGTAGGCGGGAGTTTTCTCGCAGATACGCAGTATTTT

J gene: TRBJ2-7
D gene: NA
V gene: TRBV2
clone size: NA
CDR3 protein: CASSALGYEQYF
CDR3 DNA: TGTGCCAGCTCGGCACTTGGCTACGAGCAGTACTTC

J gene: TRBJ2-1
D gene: TRBD2
V gene: TRBV4-3
clone size: NA
CDR3 protein: CASSQGAQGLGENEQFF
CDR3 DNA: TGCGCCAGCAGCCAAGGGGCCCAGGGACTAGGCGAGAATGAGCAGTTCTTC

J gene: TRBJ2-1
D gene: TRBD1
V gene: TRBV10-3
clone size: NA
CDR3 protein: CAISERTGDNEQFF
CDR3 DNA: TGTGCCATCAGCGAAAGGACAGGTGACAATGAGCAGTTCTTC

J gene: TRBJ2-2
D gene: TRBD2
V gene: TRBV4-1
clone size: NA
CDR3 protein: CASSPTGLAENTGELFF
CDR3 DNA: TGCGCCAGCAGCCCGACGGGACTAGCGGAAAACACCGGGGAGCTGTTTTTT

J gene: TRBJ2-1
D gene: NA
V gene: TRBV29-1
clone size: NA
CDR3 protein: CSGLENEQFF
CDR3 DNA: TGCAGCGGCCTGGAGAATGAGCAGTTCTTC

J gene: TRBJ1-1
D gene: NA
V gene: TRBV5-4
clone size: NA
CDR3 protein: CASSPLGGTEAFF
CDR3 DNA: TGTGCCAGCAGCCCTCTAGGCGGGACTGAAGCTTTCTTT

J gene: TRBJ2-5
D gene: NA
V gene: TRBV20-1
clone size: NA
CDR3 protein: CSARPQETQYF
CDR3 DNA: TGCAGTGCTAGGCCCCAAGAGACTCAGTACTTC

J gene: TRBJ2-7
D gene: NA
V gene: TRBV11-2
clone size: NA
CDR3 protein: CASSLDGGLREQYF
CDR3 DNA: TGTGCCAGCAGCTTAGATGGGGGCTTAAGGGAGCAGTACTTC

J gene: TRBJ2-1
D gene: NA
V gene: TRBV9
clone size: few
CDR3 protein: CASSRQGSGRGRGYNEQFF
CDR3 DNA: TGTGCCAGCAGCCGACAGGGGTCGGGGAGGGGGAGAGGTTACAATGAGCAGTTCTTC

J gene: TRBJ1-1
D gene: TRBD1
V gene: TRBV7-2
clone size: few
CDR3 protein: CASSSDRATEAFF
CDR3 DNA: TGTGCCAGCAGCTCGGACAGGGCGACTGAAGCTTTCTTT

J gene: TRBJ2-1
D gene: TRBD1
V gene: TRBV30
clone size: NA
CDR3 protein: CAYLGQLNEQFF
CDR3 DNA: TGTGCCTACCTGGGACAGCTTAATGAGCAGTTCTTC

J gene: TRBJ2-6
D gene: NA
V gene: TRBV7-9
clone size: NA
CDR3 protein: CASSLRGTGANVLTF
CDR3 DNA: TGTGCCAGCAGCTTAAGGGGAACCGGGGCCAACGTCCTGACTTTC

J gene: TRBJ2-3
D gene: NA
V gene: TRBV14
clone size: large
CDR3 protein: CASSPTGTTDTQYF
CDR3 DNA: TGTGCCAGCAGCCCGACCGGGACGACAGATACGCAGTATTTT

J gene: TRBJ2-1
D gene: NA
V gene: TRBV6-4
clone size: NA
CDR3 protein: CASSPPVGCRWNYNEQFF
CDR3 DNA: TGTGCCAGCAGCCCGCCTGTAGGGTGTAGGTGGAATTACAATGAGCAGTTCTTC

J gene: TRBJ1-4
D gene: NA
V gene: TRBV9
clone size: NA
CDR3 protein: CASSVGSTGEKLFF
CDR3 DNA: TGTGCCAGCAGCGTAGGTTCGACGGGGGAAAAACTGTTTTTT

J gene: TRBJ2-1
D gene: TRBD1
V gene: TRBV5-1
clone size: NA
CDR3 protein: CASSLVPSLNSGTGFDEQFF
CDR3 DNA: TGCGCCAGCAGCTTGGTTCCGTCGCTGAATTCCGGGACAGGGTTCGATGAGCAGTTCTTC

J gene: TRBJ2-7
D gene: TRBD2
V gene: TRBV2
clone size: NA
CDR3 protein: CASMRASGSYEQYF
CDR3 DNA: TGTGCCAGCATGAGGGCTAGCGGGAGCTACGAGCAGTACTTC

J gene: TRBJ2-1
D gene: NA
V gene: TRBV7-9
clone size: NA
CDR3 protein: CASSLAGRVSGEQFF
CDR3 DNA: TGTGCCAGCAGCTTAGCAGGTAGGGTATCGGGTGAGCAGTTCTTC

J gene: TRBJ2-7
D gene: NA
V gene: TRBV19
clone size: NA
CDR3 protein: CASSIPGISYEQYF
CDR3 DNA: TGTGCCAGTAGTATTCCAGGCATAAGCTACGAGCAGTACTTC

J gene: TRBJ2-7
D gene: TRBD2
V gene: TRBV28
clone size: few
CDR3 protein: CASSGIAGGISYEQYF
CDR3 DNA: TGTGCCAGCAGTGGGATAGCGGGAGGCATATCCTACGAGCAGTACTTC

J gene: TRBJ1-5
D gene: TRBD1
V gene: TRBV28
clone size: NA
CDR3 protein: CASSLFDRGAQPQHF
CDR3 DNA: TGTGCCAGCAGTCTCTTCGACAGGGGGGCTCAGCCCCAGCATTTT

J gene: TRBJ2-5
D gene: NA
V gene: TRBV4-1
clone size: NA
CDR3 protein: CASSQVGGGKTQYF
CDR3 DNA: TGCGCCAGCAGCCAAGTAGGTGGGGGGAAGACCCAGTACTTC